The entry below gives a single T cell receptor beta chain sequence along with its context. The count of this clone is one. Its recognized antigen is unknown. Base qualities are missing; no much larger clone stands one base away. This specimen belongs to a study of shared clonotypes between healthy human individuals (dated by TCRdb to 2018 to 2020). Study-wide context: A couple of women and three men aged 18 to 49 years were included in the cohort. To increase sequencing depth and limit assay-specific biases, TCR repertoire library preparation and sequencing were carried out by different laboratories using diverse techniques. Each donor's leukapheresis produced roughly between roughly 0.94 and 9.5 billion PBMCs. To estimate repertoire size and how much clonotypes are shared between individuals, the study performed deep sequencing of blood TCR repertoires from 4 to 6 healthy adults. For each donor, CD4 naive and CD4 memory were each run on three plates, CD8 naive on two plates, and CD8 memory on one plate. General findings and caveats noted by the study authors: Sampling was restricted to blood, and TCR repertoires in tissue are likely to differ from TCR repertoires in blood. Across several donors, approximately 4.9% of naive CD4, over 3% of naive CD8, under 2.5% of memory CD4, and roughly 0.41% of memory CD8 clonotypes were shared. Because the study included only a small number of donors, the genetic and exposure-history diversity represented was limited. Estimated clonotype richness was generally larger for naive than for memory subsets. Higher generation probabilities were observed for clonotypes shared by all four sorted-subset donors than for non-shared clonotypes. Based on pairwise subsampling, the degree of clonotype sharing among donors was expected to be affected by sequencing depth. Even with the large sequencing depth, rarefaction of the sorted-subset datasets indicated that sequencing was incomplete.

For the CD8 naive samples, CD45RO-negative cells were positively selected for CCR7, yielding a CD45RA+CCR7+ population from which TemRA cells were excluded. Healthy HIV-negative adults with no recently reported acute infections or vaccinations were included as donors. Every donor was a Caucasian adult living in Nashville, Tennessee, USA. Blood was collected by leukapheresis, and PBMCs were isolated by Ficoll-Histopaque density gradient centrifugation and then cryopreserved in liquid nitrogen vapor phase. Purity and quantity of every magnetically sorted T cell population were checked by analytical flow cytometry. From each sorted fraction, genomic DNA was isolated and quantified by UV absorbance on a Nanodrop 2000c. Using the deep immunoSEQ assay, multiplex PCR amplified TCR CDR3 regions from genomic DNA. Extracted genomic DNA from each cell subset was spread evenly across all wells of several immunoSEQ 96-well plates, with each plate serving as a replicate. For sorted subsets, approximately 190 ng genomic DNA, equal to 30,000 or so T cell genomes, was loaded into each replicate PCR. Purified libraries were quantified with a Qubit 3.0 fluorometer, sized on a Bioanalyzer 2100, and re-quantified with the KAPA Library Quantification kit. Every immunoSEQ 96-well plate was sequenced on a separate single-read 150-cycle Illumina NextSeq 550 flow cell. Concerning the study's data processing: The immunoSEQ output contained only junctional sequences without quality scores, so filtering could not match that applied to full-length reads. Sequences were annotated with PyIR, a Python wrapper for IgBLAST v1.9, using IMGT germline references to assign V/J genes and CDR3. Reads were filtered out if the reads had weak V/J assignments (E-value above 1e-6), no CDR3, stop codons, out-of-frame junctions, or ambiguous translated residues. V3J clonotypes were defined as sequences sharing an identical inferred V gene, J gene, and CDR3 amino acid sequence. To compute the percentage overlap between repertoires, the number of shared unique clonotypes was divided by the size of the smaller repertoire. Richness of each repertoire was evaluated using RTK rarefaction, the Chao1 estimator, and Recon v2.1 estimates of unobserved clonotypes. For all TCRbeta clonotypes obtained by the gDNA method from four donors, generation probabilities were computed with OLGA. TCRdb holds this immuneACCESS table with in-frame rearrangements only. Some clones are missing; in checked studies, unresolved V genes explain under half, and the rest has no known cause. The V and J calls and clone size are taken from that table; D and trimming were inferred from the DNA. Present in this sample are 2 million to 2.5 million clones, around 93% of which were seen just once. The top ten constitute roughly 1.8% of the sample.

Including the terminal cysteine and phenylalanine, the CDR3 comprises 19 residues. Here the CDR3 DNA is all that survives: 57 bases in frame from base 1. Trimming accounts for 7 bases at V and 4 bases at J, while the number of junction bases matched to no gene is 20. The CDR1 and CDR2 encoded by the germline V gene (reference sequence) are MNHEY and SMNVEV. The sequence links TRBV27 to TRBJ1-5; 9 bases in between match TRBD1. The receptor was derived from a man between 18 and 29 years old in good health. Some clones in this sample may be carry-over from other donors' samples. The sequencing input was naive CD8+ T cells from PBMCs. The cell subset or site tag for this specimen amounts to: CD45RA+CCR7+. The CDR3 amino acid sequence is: CASICLPSKGTGRNQPQHF. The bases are TGTGCCAGCATCTGTCTCCCGTCGAAGGGGACAGGGAGAAATCAGCCCCAGCATTTT.